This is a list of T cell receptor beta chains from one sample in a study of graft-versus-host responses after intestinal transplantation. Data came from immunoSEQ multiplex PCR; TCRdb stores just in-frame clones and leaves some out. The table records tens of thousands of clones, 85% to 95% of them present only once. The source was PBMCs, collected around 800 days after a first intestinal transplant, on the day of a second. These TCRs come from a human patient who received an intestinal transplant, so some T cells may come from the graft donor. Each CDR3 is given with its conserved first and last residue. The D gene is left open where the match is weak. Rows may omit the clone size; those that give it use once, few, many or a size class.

CDR3: CASSLDRGPYEQYF
DNA: TGTGCCAGTAGTCTTGACAGGGGCCCCTACGAGCAGTACTTC
J: TRBJ2-7
D: TRBD1
length: 14
V: TRBV19
size: -

CDR3: CASSLDFRARGHEQFF
DNA: TGTGCCAGCAGCTTAGATTTTCGAGCGAGGGGCCATGAGCAGTTCTTC
J: TRBJ2-1
D: -
length: 16
V: TRBV11-2
size: -

CDR3: CASSFGAVSSYNEQFF
DNA: TGTGCCAGCAGCTTTGGTGCGGTTAGCTCCTACAATGAGCAGTTCTTC
J: TRBJ2-1
D: -
length: 16
V: TRBV5-4
size: once

CDR3: CASSEMGGGGAHSYEQYF
DNA: TGTGCCAGCAGTGAAATGGGGGGGGGAGGGGCTCACTCCTACGAGCAGTACTTC
J: TRBJ2-7
D: TRBD2
length: 18
V: TRBV6-1
size: few

CDR3: CASSKRDIGYTF
DNA: TGTGCCAGCAGCAAAAGGGACATTGGCTACACCTTC
J: TRBJ1-2
D: -
length: 12
V: TRBV21-1
size: -

CDR3: CASSHLSDTFYGYTF
DNA: TGTGCCAGCAGCCACCTTTCGGACACCTTCTATGGCTACACCTTC
J: TRBJ1-2
D: -
length: 15
V: TRBV7-9
size: -

CDR3: CASSPKRYNEQFF
DNA: TGTGCCAGCTCACCAAAACGATACAATGAGCAGTTCTTC
J: TRBJ2-1
D: -
length: 13
V: TRBV18
size: -

CDR3: CASSQEVGTPWNEQFF
DNA: TGTGCCAGCAGCCAAGAAGTTGGGACGCCCTGGAATGAGCAGTTCTTC
J: TRBJ2-1
D: -
length: 16
V: TRBV4-2
size: -

CDR3: CASSYQNTEAFF
DNA: TGTGCCAGCAGTTACCAGAACACTGAAGCTTTCTTT
J: TRBJ1-1
D: -
length: 12
V: TRBV6-5
size: -

CDR3: CASSLADTSTGYSNQPQHF
DNA: TGTGCCAGCAGCTTGGCCGATACCTCTACAGGATATAGCAATCAGCCCCAGCATTTT
J: TRBJ1-5
D: -
length: 19
V: TRBV5-8
size: -

CDR3: CASSEYSGTGGEETQYF
DNA: TGTGCCAGCAGTGAATACAGTGGGACAGGGGGCGAGGAGACCCAGTACTTC
J: TRBJ2-5
D: TRBD1
length: 17
V: TRBV25-1
size: few

CDR3: CAISEGQGSTEAFF
DNA: TGTGCCATCAGTGAGGGACAGGGCAGCACTGAAGCTTTCTTT
J: TRBJ1-1
D: TRBD1
length: 14
V: TRBV10-3
size: -

CDR3: CAWSLGNQPQHF
DNA: TGTGCCTGGAGTTTAGGAAATCAGCCCCAGCATTTT
J: TRBJ1-5
D: -
length: 12
V: TRBV30
size: -

CDR3: CAISPGTGGPYEQYF
DNA: TGTGCCATCAGTCCTGGGACTGGAGGCCCCTACGAGCAGTACTTC
J: TRBJ2-7
D: -
length: 15
V: TRBV10-3
size: -

CDR3: CASNNPGREDGYTF
DNA: TGTGCCAGCAACAACCCAGGGCGTGAAGATGGCTACACCTTC
J: TRBJ1-2
D: -
length: 14
V: TRBV9
size: -

CDR3: CASSPVAAYEQYF
DNA: TGTGCCAGCTCACCTGTGGCAGCCTACGAGCAGTACTTC
J: TRBJ2-7
D: -
length: 13
V: TRBV18
size: once

CDR3: CASSLDSQETQYF
DNA: TGTGCCAGCAGTCTGGACAGCCAAGAGACCCAGTACTTC
J: TRBJ2-5
D: -
length: 13
V: TRBV27
size: once

CDR3: CASSLAGLFQETQYF
DNA: TGTGCCAGCAGCTTGGCGGGACTTTTTCAAGAGACCCAGTACTTC
J: TRBJ2-5
D: -
length: 15
V: TRBV5-4
size: -

CDR3: CASSPWGSATNEKLFF
DNA: TGTGCCAGCTCACCATGGGGGAGCGCAACTAATGAAAAACTGTTTTTT
J: TRBJ1-4
D: -
length: 16
V: TRBV18
size: -

CDR3: CASSLSGANVLTF
DNA: TGTGCCAGCAGCCTCTCTGGGGCCAACGTCCTGACTTTC
J: TRBJ2-6
D: -
length: 13
V: TRBV2
size: -

CDR3: CASSWTSGSTGELFF
DNA: TGCGCCAGCAGCTGGACTAGCGGGAGCACCGGGGAGCTGTTTTTT
J: TRBJ2-2
D: TRBD2
length: 15
V: TRBV5-1
size: -

CDR3: CASSGIREGWMDEQFF
DNA: TGTGCCAGCAGCGGGATCCGGGAGGGCTGGATGGATGAGCAGTTCTTC
J: TRBJ2-1
D: TRBD2
length: 16
V: TRBV5-6
size: once

CDR3: CASTGAQGYSPLHF
DNA: TGTGCCAGCACCGGGGCACAGGGCTATTCACCCCTCCACTTT
J: TRBJ1-6
D: -
length: 14
V: TRBV5-6
size: -

CDR3: CASSRIAPDTQYF
DNA: TGTGCCAGCAGCCGTATAGCCCCAGATACGCAGTATTTT
J: TRBJ2-3
D: -
length: 13
V: TRBV7-3
size: -

CDR3: CASSLILQSEQYF
DNA: TGTGCCAGCAGCTTAATTTTACAGAGCGAGCAGTACTTC
J: TRBJ2-7
D: -
length: 13
V: TRBV7-3
size: -

CDR3: CASSLGPTGELFF
DNA: TGTGCCAGCAGCTTGGGTCCTACCGGGGAGCTGTTTTTT
J: TRBJ2-2
D: -
length: 13
V: TRBV9
size: once